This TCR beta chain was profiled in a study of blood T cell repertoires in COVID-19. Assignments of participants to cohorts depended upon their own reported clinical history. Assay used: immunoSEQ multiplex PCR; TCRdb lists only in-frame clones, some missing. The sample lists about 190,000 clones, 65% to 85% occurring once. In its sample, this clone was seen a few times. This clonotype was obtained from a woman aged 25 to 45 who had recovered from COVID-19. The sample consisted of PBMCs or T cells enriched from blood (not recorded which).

The CDR3 DNA follows: TGTGCCAGCAGCTTCGACGGGAACTATGGCTACACCTTC. It codes for CASSFDGNYGYTF. The V gene is TRBV5-4, the J gene TRBJ1-2; D is unclear. CDR3 size: 13 residues. Trimming shortened V by 2 bases and J by 2 bases, and 7 bases separated the two germline ends. Germline-derived CDR1 and CDR2 are SGHNT and YYREEE (reference sequence).